Listed below are T cell receptor beta chains from one sample, sequenced in a study of cytomegalovirus exposure and HLA in healthy donors. The table came from immunoSEQ multiplex PCR; TCRdb's copy has only in-frame clones and leaves some out. Among about 140,000 clones, 65% to 70% were seen once, and the ten largest hold more than 9%. The sequenced material came from PBMCs. Receptors were obtained from a man younger than 45 in good health and CMV-seropositive. Both conserved end residues are trimmed from each CDR3. The order of the fields is V gene, J gene, CDR3 protein.

V gene: TRBV6-6; J gene: TRBJ1-3; CDR3 protein: ASSPVVGGYTIY
V gene: TRBV30; J gene: TRBJ2-7; CDR3 protein: AWSTSGASEQY
V gene: TRBV5-6; J gene: TRBJ2-1; CDR3 protein: ASSLGQVGYNEQF
V gene: TRBV13; J gene: TRBJ2-5; CDR3 protein: ASSPPLRGKGGETQY
V gene: TRBV5-1; J gene: TRBJ2-3; CDR3 protein: ASSGSAGTDTQY
V gene: TRBV5-1; J gene: TRBJ2-4; CDR3 protein: ASSSGRGTVNIQY
V gene: TRBV11-1; J gene: TRBJ2-7; CDR3 protein: ASSLGSSGTYEQY
V gene: TRBV4-2; J gene: TRBJ1-2; CDR3 protein: ASSQDTGTDRRVQGYT
V gene: TRBV6-6; J gene: TRBJ1-1; CDR3 protein: ASSYGGGPGTEAF
V gene: TRBV6-1; J gene: TRBJ2-5; CDR3 protein: ASTGGVQETQY
V gene: TRBV10-3; J gene: TRBJ2-3; CDR3 protein: AVTSGTSTDTQY
V gene: TRBV28; J gene: TRBJ2-1; CDR3 protein: ASSLDLGQGVGEQF
V gene: TRBV14; J gene: TRBJ2-1; CDR3 protein: ASSQEDQGNEQF
V gene: TRBV2; J gene: TRBJ2-5; CDR3 protein: ASSDGLAQETQY
V gene: TRBV2; J gene: TRBJ2-1; CDR3 protein: AKTRLNEQF
V gene: TRBV10-3; J gene: TRBJ2-4; CDR3 protein: AIGTGDKNIQY
V gene: TRBV9; J gene: TRBJ2-5; CDR3 protein: ASSVGGSGTTQETQY